Listed here are 15 T cell receptor beta chains from one sample, sequenced in a study of glioma-infiltrating T cells after dendritic cell vaccination. Generated by immunoSEQ multiplex PCR, the TCRdb table keeps only in-frame clones and is missing some. The sample consists of tens of thousands of clones, approximately 80% of them appearing once. Sequenced material: blood, taken before dendritic cell vaccination. These receptors came from a human donor with glioblastoma.

The chain is built from TRBV4-2 and TRBJ1-1, with 9 bases fitting TRBD1. The germline V gene has CDR1 LGHNA and CDR2 YNFKEQ. The CDR3 contains 14 residues. V shed 5 bases, J shed 5 bases, and the junction held 6 bases outside the gene matches. DNA for the CDR3: TGTGCCAGCAGCAAGGGGGACAGGGTGACTGAAGCTTTCTTT. It is translated as CASSKGDRVTEAFF.

The rearrangement joins TRBV18 to TRBJ2-7; 7 positions agree with TRBD1. The length of the CDR3 is 13 residues. V lost 4 bases and J lost 2; bases outside the gene matches: 2. Germline CDR1 KGHSH, CDR2 LQKENI. The DNA of the CDR3 is TGTGCCAGCTCACAAGGGACAGCCTACGAGCAGTACTTC. Encoded protein: CASSQGTAYEQYF. Full variable domain (missing parts from reference TRBV18 and TRBJ2-7): NAGVMQNPRHLVRRRGQEARLRCSPMKGHSHVYWYRQLPEEGLKFMVYLQKENIIDESGMPKERFSAEFPKEGPSILRIQQVVRGDSAAYFCASSQGTAYEQYFGPGTRLTVT.

CDR3 coding DNA: TGTGCCAGTAGCCGTGACCGGGACAGGAACGAGCAGTACTTC. It specifies CASSRDRDRNEQYF. This chain connects TRBV19 to TRBJ2-7; 8 nucleotides align to TRBD1. The junction had 9 bases not matched to a gene; V was cut back by 6 bases and J by 5 bases. Germline lookup yields CDR1 LNHDA and CDR2 SQIVND (reference sequence). The CDR3 contains 14 residues.

The chain links TRBV7-8 to TRBJ2-3; 15 bases match TRBD2. This CDR3 comprises 16 residues. Trimming removed 5 bases from V and 3 bases from J; junction bases left unmatched: 3. The germline V gene encodes CDR1 SGHVS and CDR2 FQNEAQ. The CDR3 coding sequence is TGTGCCAGCAGCCTGGGACTAGCGGGGGGAACAGATACGCAGTATTTT. It encodes CASSLGLAGGTDTQYF.

V gene TRBV7-2 combines with J gene TRBJ1-5, with D unresolved. The CDR3 spans 14 residues. CDR1 and CDR2 (germline): SGHTA, FQGNSA. The V end was cut by 7 bases, the J end by 6 bases, with 16 bases between. CDR3 loop: CASTENFGVQPQHF. The DNA for the CDR3 is TGTGCCAGCACCGAAAATTTCGGGGTTCAGCCCCAGCATTTT.

The chain joins TRBV5-6 to TRBJ1-2; possible D gene TRBD1, 6 bases. V was trimmed by 2 bases and J by 0 bases, leaving 8 bases between them. CDR1 is SGHDT, CDR2 YYEEEE, per germline. This CDR3 region has 14 residues. The CDR3 loop is CASSFGTTNYGYTF. CDR3 coding DNA: TGTGCCAGCAGCTTCGGGACAACTAACTATGGCTACACCTTC.

The CDR3 protein is CASSFSQWEETQYF. The CDR3 DNA sequence: TGCGCCAGCAGCTTTAGCCAGTGGGAGGAGACCCAGTACTTC. The rearrangement links TRBV5-1 to TRBJ2-5; weak D call: TRBD2 (5 bases). Trimming removed 2 bases at V and 5 bases at J, with 13 bases between. There are 14 residues in the CDR3. Germline values: CDR1 SGHRS, CDR2 YFSETQ.

This chain uses TRBV27 with TRBJ2-1; D is perhaps TRBD1 (7 bases). The CDR3 runs to 14 residues. V was cut by 6 bases and J by 1 base, with 10 bases left in between. Germline CDR1 MNHEY, CDR2 SMNVEV (reference sequence). CDR3 in DNA: TGTGCCAGCAGCCAGGGGGGATCCTACAATGAGCAGTTCTTC. This encodes CASSQGGSYNEQFF.

V usage is TRBV11-3 and J usage is TRBJ2-7, with D possibly TRBD1 on 6 matching bases. This CDR3 has 15 amino acids. From germline, CDR1 is SGHNT and CDR2 YENEEA. Trimming left V 5 bases short and J 6 bases short, with 20 bases between. This chain's CDR3 is CASSPHPRGLGEQYF. CDR3 nucleotide sequence: TGTGCCAGCAGCCCCCACCCCAGGGGTTTAGGCGAGCAGTACTTC. Full variable domain (remainder filled in from reference TRBV11-3 and TRBJ2-7): EAGVVQSPRYKIIEKKQPVAFWCNPISGHNTLYWYLQNLGQGPELLIRYENEEAVDDSQLPKDRFSAERLKGVDSTLKIQPAELGDSAVYLCASSPHPRGLGEQYFGPGTRLTVT.

The chain uses TRBV6-5 and TRBJ1-2; 9 bases match TRBD1. Germline V CDR1 and CDR2: MNHEY, SVGAGI. The CDR3 consists of 14 residues. The J segment lost 4 bases and the V segment lost 6 bases, leaving 6 bases of the junction unmatched. The CDR3 loop reads CASRDLDRGYGYTF. CDR3 nucleotides: TGTGCCAGCAGGGATCTGGACAGGGGCTATGGCTACACCTTC.

V and J are TRBV6-5 and TRBJ2-7, with D possibly being TRBD1 (5 bases). Germline CDR1 is MNHEY and CDR2 is SVGAGI. V gave up 5 bases and J gave up 0 bases, with 14 bases separating them. The CDR3 is 15 residues long. The CDR3 DNA reads as TGTGCCAGCAGTAATAGACAGACAATCTCCTACGAGCAGTACTTC. Protein: CASSNRQTISYEQYF.

This chain links TRBV2 with TRBJ1-1; D is uncertain. Germline V gene lookup returns CDR1 SNHLY and CDR2 FYNNEI. The ends were cut back, 0 bases at V and 10 bases at J, with 12 bases in the middle. CDR3 length: 13 residues. The CDR3 DNA sequence: TGTGCCAGCAGTGAAGCGTTAGCCGGTGGAGCTTTCTTT. Translating it yields CASSEALAGGAFF.

This clone has just a few counts. CDR3 region: CASTPGQEYNEQFF. For the CDR3, the DNA is TGTGCCAGCACCCCGGGACAGGAGTACAATGAGCAGTTCTTC. This chain connects TRBV6-1 to TRBJ2-1, with 8 bases aligning to TRBD1. Germline V gene sequence: CDR1 MNHNS, CDR2 SASEGT. CDR3 length: 14 amino acids. Losses at the gene ends were 7 bases for V and 4 bases for J; bases not matched to a gene: 6.

This chain links TRBV5-4 with TRBJ2-6; D is uncertain. Trimming took off 5 bases at V and 0 bases at J, with 15 bases between the two ends. This CDR3 is 17 amino acids long. CDR1 and CDR2 (germline): SGHNT, YYREEE (reference sequence). The CDR3: CASSLTPTGSGANVLTF. CDR3 bases: TGTGCCAGCAGTTTGACACCAACGGGCTCTGGGGCCAACGTCCTGACTTTC.

This clone was counted a few times. The CDR3 region is CASKQGVASNQPQHF. The CDR3 coding sequence is TGCGCCAGCAAACAGGGGGTCGCAAGCAATCAGCCCCAGCATTTT. The chain is built from TRBV4-1 and TRBJ1-5; 8 bases fit TRBD1. V shed 7 bases and J 1 base; nucleotides not matched to a gene: 6. The CDR3 length is 15 residues. The germline V gene has CDR1 MGHRA and CDR2 YSYEKL.